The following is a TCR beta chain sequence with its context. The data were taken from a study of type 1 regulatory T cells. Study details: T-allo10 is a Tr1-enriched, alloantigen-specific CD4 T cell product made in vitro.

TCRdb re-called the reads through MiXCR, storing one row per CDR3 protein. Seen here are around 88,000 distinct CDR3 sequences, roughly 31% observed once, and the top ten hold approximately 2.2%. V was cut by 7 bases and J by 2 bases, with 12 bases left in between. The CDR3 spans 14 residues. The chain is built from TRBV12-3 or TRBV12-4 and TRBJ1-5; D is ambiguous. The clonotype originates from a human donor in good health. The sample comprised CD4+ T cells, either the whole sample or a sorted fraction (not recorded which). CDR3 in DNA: TGTGCCAGCACAGTCGCGGACCGCAATCAGCCCCAGCATTTT. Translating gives CASTVADRNQPQHF.